This TCR beta chain emerged from a study of graft-versus-host responses after intestinal transplantation. Study summary: The study gave all recipients anti-thymocyte globulin induction, then tacrolimus and steroids for roughly 3 years. Study conclusions and caveats: Peak GvH clone levels in circulation were associated with early post-transplant HvG declines.

Concerning this clone: Its specificity is unknown.

Deletions cut 0 bases from V and 2 bases from J, with 11 bases between. Per germline, CDR1 SGHNT and CDR2 YENEEA. The CDR3 totals 15 residues. Method: immunoSEQ multiplex PCR; TCRdb's copy keeps in-frame clones and lacks some. Among 85,000 to 90,000 clones listed, 92% were seen once. The chain joins TRBV11-3 to TRBJ2-7; D is ambiguous. The sample consisted of unstimulated CD4+ T cells sorted from spleen or lymph node cells, taken before intestinal transplant. The sequence derives from a human donor who received an intestinal transplant. The CDR3 spells CASSLEAGFPYEQYF. The CDR3 DNA follows: TGTGCCAGCAGCTTAGAGGCCGGTTTCCCCTACGAGCAGTACTTC.